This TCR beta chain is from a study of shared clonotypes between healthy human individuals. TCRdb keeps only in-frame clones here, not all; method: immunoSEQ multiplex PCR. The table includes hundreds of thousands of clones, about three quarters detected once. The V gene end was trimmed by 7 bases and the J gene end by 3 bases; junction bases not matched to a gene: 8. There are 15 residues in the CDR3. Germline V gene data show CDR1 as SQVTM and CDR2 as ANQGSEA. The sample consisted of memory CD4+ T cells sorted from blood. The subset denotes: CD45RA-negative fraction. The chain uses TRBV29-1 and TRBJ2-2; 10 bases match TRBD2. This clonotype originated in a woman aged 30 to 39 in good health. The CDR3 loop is CSGTTSGLDTGELFF. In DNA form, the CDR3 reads TGCAGCGGAACGACTAGCGGGTTGGACACCGGGGAGCTGTTTTTT.